The clone carrying this T cell receptor beta chain was observed a handful of times. Its antigen is not identified. Measured with immunoSEQ multiplex PCR; TCRdb has only the in-frame clones, and not every one. The profile shows approximately 170,000 clones, 80% to 90% of them singletons. The source of the sample is a study of lymphopenia after photon versus proton radiotherapy. Regarding the study as a whole: Oligoclonal CD8+ Temra expansion after nadir drove photon patients' diversity drop. Only patients who died were analyzed for survival; proton advantage is unproven.

The V gene end was trimmed by 2 bases and the J gene end by 2 bases; junction bases not matched to a gene: 3. Germline assignment: CDR1 MNHEY and CDR2 SVGAGI. This CDR3 contains 14 residues. The chain couples TRBV6-5 to TRBJ2-7, with 7 nucleotides matching TRBD1. The material sequenced was peripheral blood, taken from a patient treated with photon-based radiotherapy. The source is a man over 45 with gastric cancer. CDR3 nucleotides: TGTGCCAGCAGTTACACGGACAGGACCTACGAGCAGTACTTC. This gives the protein CASSYTDRTYEQYF.